This T cell receptor beta chain is from a study of neoadjuvant nivolumab and ipilimumab in lung cancer. Sequencing was performed with immunoSEQ multiplex PCR; in TCRdb, only in-frame clones are kept and a portion is missing. The sample records roughly 32,000 clones, roughly nine tenths being singletons. From germline, CDR1 is SGHKS and CDR2 YYEKEE (reference sequence). With 1 base clipped from V and 3 bases from J, the junction kept 4 bases outside the gene matches. This CDR3 spans 14 amino acids. Sequencing was performed on peripheral blood, taken after neoadjuvant nivolumab, alone or with ipilimumab, at or shortly before surgery. The genes are TRBV5-5 and TRBJ2-7, with TRBD1 matching over 7 bases. The sequence came from an adult with non-small cell lung cancer. CDR3 nucleotides: TGTGCCAGCAGCTTGAGGGGACAGCACTACGAGCAGTACTTC. Protein sequence: CASSLRGQHYEQYF.